One T cell receptor (beta chain) is described in this entry. The antigen is not known. Thawed PBMCs were FACS-sorted into unstimulated CD4+CD25+CD127- regulatory T cells, CD4+CD25- non-regulatory cells, CD4 and CD8 cells. The method was immunoSEQ multiplex PCR; TCRdb's version includes in-frame clones alone and lacks a portion of them. This sample has approximately 16,000 clones, with 90% to 95% found just once. This specimen belongs to a study of Tregs in tolerant kidney transplant recipients. Findings and limits, study-wide: Biological reproducibility was not directly addressed, but technical replication error appeared minimal. Activated donor B cell expansion appeared to reveal the most relevant donor-specific TCRbeta repertoire.

From germline, CDR1 is KGHSY and CDR2 FQNENV. The CDR3 consists of 16 residues. The V end lost 5 bases, the J end lost 0 bases, and 17 bases lay between the germline ends. The V gene is TRBV16, the J gene TRBJ2-7; possible D gene TRBD1, 5 bases. The receptor was isolated from a human donor in good health. Input material: CD8+ T cells from blood. This CDR3 is CASSSFDGASSYEQYF. The CDR3 DNA reads as TGTGCCAGCAGCAGTTTTGATGGGGCAAGCTCCTACGAGCAGTACTTC.